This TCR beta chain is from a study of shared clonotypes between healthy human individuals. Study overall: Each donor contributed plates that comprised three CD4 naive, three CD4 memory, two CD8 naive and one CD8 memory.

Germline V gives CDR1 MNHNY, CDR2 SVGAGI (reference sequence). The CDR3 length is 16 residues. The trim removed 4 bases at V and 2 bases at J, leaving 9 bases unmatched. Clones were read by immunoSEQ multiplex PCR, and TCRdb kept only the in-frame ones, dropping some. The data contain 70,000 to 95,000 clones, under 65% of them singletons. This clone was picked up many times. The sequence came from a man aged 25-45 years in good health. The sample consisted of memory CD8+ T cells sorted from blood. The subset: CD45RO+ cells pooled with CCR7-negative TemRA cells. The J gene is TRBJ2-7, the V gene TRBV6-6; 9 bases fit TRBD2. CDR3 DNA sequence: TGTGCCAGCAGTTCGACTACGACTAGCGGACCCTACGAGCAGTACTTC. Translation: CASSSTTTSGPYEQYF.